This T cell receptor beta chain was found in a study of Ad26.COV2.S vaccination and SARS-CoV-2 variants. Assay used: immunoSEQ multiplex PCR; TCRdb lists only in-frame clones, some missing. The data contain 350,000 to 450,000 clones, around 90% of them singletons. Treatment given: around 19 received Ad26.COV2.S at low or high dose, single or two shots; about five received placebo; per-sample allocation not given. On day 63 after the first injection, vaccine and placebo recipients gave samples. This CDR3 comprises 16 residues. Germline V gene data show CDR1 as MNHEY and CDR2 as SVGAGI. V dropped 0 bases and J dropped 2 bases, with 8 bases sitting between them.

Source: peripheral blood, taken in a trial of Ad26.COV2.S vaccine versus placebo. This receptor was identified in a person between 18 and 59 years old who received the Ad26.COV2.S COVID-19 vaccine or a placebo. The chain combines TRBV6-5 with TRBJ1-6; D unclear. The CDR3 sequence: CASSYSIQTYNSPLHF. The CDR3 coding sequence is TGTGCCAGCAGTTACTCGATTCAAACCTATAATTCACCCCTCCACTTT.